The rows below give T cell receptor beta chains drawn from one sample of a study of T cell repertoires in cytomegalovirus infection. TCRdb reanalysed the reads using MiXCR and keeps one entry per CDR3 protein. The sample includes fewer than 700,000 distinct CDR3 sequences, less than 25% seen only once; the top ten take around 8%. Sequencing was performed on CD8+ T cells from PBMCs. The receptors derive from a human donor in good health (CMV status not recorded). Some clones in this sample may be carry-over from other donors' samples. CDR3s include the opening cysteine and the closing phenylalanine or tryptophan. Size is omitted from some rows. Given values are once, few, many or a class for expanded clones.

v_call clone_size cdr3_aa
TRBV7-6 many CASSLYRDEQYF
TRBV10-3 few CAISDPLAGGPNEQFF
TRBV28 - CASSLSSGTDYTGELFF
TRBV27 many CASSLDRVGETQYF
TRBV6-5 few CASMAGGYEQYF
TRBV6-6 many CASSYLYDTHTEAFF
TRBV14 once CASSLLKKGELFF
TRBV7-9 - CASRLEETQYF
TRBV7-4 - CASSLEAFNSGNTIYF
TRBV10-3 few CAINGAGRDGETQYF
TRBV12-3/TRBV12-4 few CASSFPDRSNYGYTF
TRBV7-2 many CASSSPMDPSGYTF
TRBV15 few CATSPRNNQPQHF
TRBV6-2/TRBV6-3 - CASTIRQMDTEAFF
TRBV28 few CASSWRGGNQPQHF
TRBV5-1 - CASSKGLAGADTQYF
TRBV28 - CAMADKGTQYF
TRBV2 - CASSESYRNYGYTF
TRBV29-1 - CSVEDPATSSYNEQFF
TRBV19 - CASSAGRAYGYTF
TRBV7-2 many CASSFLQNTGELFF
TRBV2 - CASNGEAQRGGDEQFF
TRBV4-1 once CASSQAQVSLGANVLTF
TRBV2 few CASSEGSTEETQYF
TRBV6-2/TRBV6-3 - CASGGELFF
TRBV2 - CTSRGDRDVQYGDYGYTF
TRBV6-2/TRBV6-3 - CASSRQYTEAFF
TRBV6-2/TRBV6-3 few CASSPTPEWGDTQYF
TRBV13 once CASSSPGQGNSGANVLTF
TRBV4-1 - CASSRRDLASDTQYF
TRBV29-1 - CSVEPLTSGAPSTDTQYF
TRBV7-6 - CASGLARGPRETQYF
TRBV12-5 few CASGLKKGGHEQFF
TRBV10-2 - CASNYGTGDEQFF
TRBV7-9 many CASSVSGGQEHNEQFF
TRBV27 few CASSRGRGPSSYNEQFF
TRBV12-3/TRBV12-4 - CASSETVGYEQYF
TRBV12-5 - CASGAPGSHYGYTF
TRBV4-2 - CASSPARDTTTDTQYF
TRBV6-5 - CASSPGGLYGYTF